The subject of this entry is one T cell receptor (beta chain). What it binds is not known. The data were obtained in a study of T-cell memory formation after mild COVID-19. The CDR3 is 16 residues long. The V segment lost 4 bases and the J segment 7 bases; nucleotides outside the gene matches: 12. CDR1 and CDR2 from the germline V gene are SGHTA and FQGNSA. MiXCR, applied by TCRdb to the 5' RACE reads, yields one record per CDR3 protein. The sample contains approximately 240,000 distinct CDR3 sequences, roughly 15% of which appear only once. Study-level findings and limits: Pre-infection memory showed some responding clones, and this suggested that cross-reactive memory joined.

This rearrangement joins TRBV7-2 to TRBJ1-4; TRBD1 matches 7 bases. This clonotype was sampled from a man younger than 30 who had mild COVID-19 (a few samples of this study predate the infection). Cell type and time point are not known. Sequencing was carried out using PBMCs or a T cell subset sorted from them (not recorded which). The CDR3 is CASSSTGTVVREKLFF. DNA of the CDR3: TGTGCCAGCAGCTCCACCGGGACAGTGGTTCGTGAAAAACTGTTTTTT.